These T cell receptor beta chains were read from a single sample in a study of Graves' ophthalmopathy and Graves' hyperthyroidism. TCRdb reprocessed the multiplex PCR reads with MiXCR, giving one entry per CDR3 protein. The sample contains roughly 480,000 distinct CDR3 sequences, about an eighth of which appear only once. Sequencing input: blood. The receptors stem from a woman aged 25 to 39 with Graves' ophthalmopathy. Each CDR3 is given with its conserved first and last residue. Each record gives: D gene, clone size, CDR3 length, J gene, V gene, CDR3 DNA, CDR3 protein. D genes are given only for firm matches. The size field is filled for only some rows; it gives once, few, many or a size class.

>TRBD1|-|17|TRBJ1-6|TRBV3-1
TGTGCCAGCAGTACCGGGACAGGGGGCCATGGTAATTCACCCCTCCACTTT
CASSTGTGGHGNSPLHF
>-|-|13|TRBJ2-7|TRBV28
TGTTCCAGCAGTGCAAGGTCCCACTACGAGCAGTACTTC
CSSSARSHYEQYF
>TRBD1|-|14|TRBJ1-2|TRBV7-9
TGTGCCAGCAGCTCGGACAGGGATAGATATGGCTACACCTTC
CASSSDRDRYGYTF
>-|many|15|TRBJ2-5|TRBV7-2
TGTGCCAGCAGCTTAGTTCGGGGTGGAGGAGAGACCCAGTACTTC
CASSLVRGGGETQYF
>-|many|18|TRBJ1-2|TRBV11-2
TGTGCCAGCAGCTTAGGGTTGGGCCGTGAAATCACTAACTATGGCTACACCTTC
CASSLGLGREITNYGYTF
>TRBD2|-|19|TRBJ2-5|TRBV11-2
TGTGCCAGCAGCCACAGCAGGCAGACTAGCGGGGGACCACAAGAGACCCAGTACTTC
CASSHSRQTSGGPQETQYF
>-|many|14|TRBJ1-5|TRBV12-3/TRBV12-4
TGTGCCAGCAGTTTCGACAGGTACAATCAGCCCCAGCATTTT
CASSFDRYNQPQHF
>-|many|18|TRBJ1-6|TRBV4-2
TGTGCCAGCAGCCAGGGTCGAAGGGACTCCTTTTATAATTCACCCCTCCACTTT
CASSQGRRDSFYNSPLHF
>TRBD2|many|14|TRBJ2-7|TRBV2
TGTGCCAATCTAGCGGGGGGCCCCTACTACGAGCAGTACTTC
CANLAGGPYYEQYF
>-|many|18|TRBJ1-2|TRBV11-2
TGTGCCAGCAGCTTAAGCCCCTCCGGGAGGGAGATTAACTATGGCTACACCTTC
CASSLSPSGREINYGYTF
>-|-|18|TRBJ2-5|TRBV7-2
TGTGCCAGCAGCTTAGCGCGGAAAGGGACGTACTACCAAGAGACCCAGTACTTC
CASSLARKGTYYQETQYF
>TRBD2|-|15|TRBJ2-3|TRBV7-3
TGTGCCAGCAGCCCCCAAAGCGGGACCACAGATACGCAGTATTTT
CASSPQSGTTDTQYF
>-|-|18|TRBJ2-7|TRBV20-1
TGCAGTGCTAGAGCCGAGGGGCCCACGGGGATACCGTCCAACGAGCAGTACTTC
CSARAEGPTGIPSNEQYF
>TRBD1|few|14|TRBJ2-7|TRBV7-3
TGTGCCAGCAGCTCCCAGGGGGACCTGCACGAGCAGTACTTC
CASSSQGDLHEQYF
>TRBD1|many|17|TRBJ2-2|TRBV12-3/TRBV12-4
TGTGCCAGCACCCCCCCGCGGGGGACAGGGATAACCGGGGAGCTGTTTTTT
CASTPPRGTGITGELFF
>-|-|15|TRBJ2-1|TRBV18
TGTGCCAGCTCATCCGGGGGCGGTCCTGCAAATGAGCAGTTCTTC
CASSSGGGPANEQFF
>-|-|17|TRBJ1-5|TRBV4-1
TGCGCCAGCAGCCAAGAAGAGGGCAGGCGGAGCAATCCGCCCCAGCATTTT
CASSQEEGRRSNPPQHF
>-|many|16|TRBJ2-6|TRBV7-8
TGTGCCAGCAGCTCGGGGACATTTACTGGGGCCAACGTCCTGACTTTC
CASSSGTFTGANVLTF
>TRBD2|few|15|TRBJ2-5|TRBV6-1
TGTGCCAGCAGTGACGCTAGCGGGGGCCGGGGGACCCAGTACTTC
CASSDASGGRGTQYF
>TRBD1|many|17|TRBJ1-2|TRBV11-2
TGTGCCAGCAGCCCCCAATCGGGACAGGGGGCGCGGGGGGGCTACACCTTC
CASSPQSGQGARGGYTF
>TRBD2|many|14|TRBJ2-7|TRBV20-1
TGCAGTGCCACCTGGACTAGCGGGAGTTACGAGCAGTACTTC
CSATWTSGSYEQYF
>TRBD1|many|13|TRBJ1-1|TRBV12-3/TRBV12-4
TGTGCCAGCTCGAGGGGGCAACCCACAGAAGCTTTCTTT
CASSRGQPTEAFF
>-|-|17|TRBJ2-2|TRBV11-1
TGTGCCAGCAGCTCCCGGCGGGTCGGTAGGCACACCGGGGAGCTGTTTTTT
CASSSRRVGRHTGELFF
>-|many|14|TRBJ1-2|TRBV5-1
TGCGCCAGCAAACTGGGAAATTCTAACTATGGCTACACCTTC
CASKLGNSNYGYTF
>-|many|12|TRBJ2-5|TRBV7-2
TGTGCCAGCAGTGCAGTGGGAGAGACCCAGTACTTC
CASSAVGETQYF
>-|-|16|TRBJ2-3|TRBV11-2
TGTGCCAGCAGCTCCCTACCGGGGGGCCGCACAGATACGCAGTATTTT
CASSSLPGGRTDTQYF
>-|many|12|TRBJ1-1|TRBV12-3/TRBV12-4
TGTGCCAGCAGTTTCTTAGGGGTTGAAGCTTTCTTT
CASSFLGVEAFF
>-|many|16|TRBJ2-7|TRBV20-1
TGCAGTGCTAGAGATGAGGGGACTCATGGGACCTACGAGCAGTACTTC
CSARDEGTHGTYEQYF
>TRBD2|many|15|TRBJ2-7|TRBV6-1
TGTGCCAGCACCGACCCATGGAGCGGGGGTGGAGAGCAGTACTTC
CASTDPWSGGGEQYF
>TRBD1|-|12|TRBJ1-5|TRBV20-1
TGCAGTGCTAGAAAAGGGGGCCAGCCCCAGCATTTT
CSARKGGQPQHF
>-|many|14|TRBJ2-7|TRBV27
TGTGCCAGCAGTCCCGCATCCGTCTCCTACGAGCAGTACTTC
CASSPASVSYEQYF
>-|-|17|TRBJ2-2|TRBV12-3/TRBV12-4
TGTGCCAGCAGTTTAAAGATTCTACAGGGAAGTACCGGGGAGCTGTTTTTT
CASSLKILQGSTGELFF
>-|many|16|TRBJ1-3|TRBV2
TGTGCCACCACTTTCCGGTCTCGAAGCTCTGGAAACACCATATATTTT
CATTFRSRSSGNTIYF